This is a list of T cell receptor beta chains from one sample in a study of control samples from healthy donors and cancer patients. Some clones are missing from TCRdb's copy, which holds only in-frame ones; the method was immunoSEQ multiplex PCR. This table holds 150,000 to 200,000 clones, roughly nine tenths found once. The material sequenced was blood. Every receptor here comes from a woman aged 30 to 39 in good health. Each CDR3 is given with its conserved first and last residue. A D gene is named only where the DNA matches it firmly. The size of a clone is reported for some rows only, either as once, few or many, or as a class for expanded clones.

j_call	d_call	v_call	clone_size	cdr3_aa	cdr3_nt
TRBJ1-2	.	TRBV28	.	CASSLQGRSGYTF	TGTGCCAGCAGTTTGCAGGGGAGAAGTGGCTACACCTTC
TRBJ2-7	TRBD1	TRBV7-7	.	CASSPDRPPSYEQYF	TGTGCTAGCAGCCCGGACAGGCCTCCTTCCTACGAGCAGTACTTC
TRBJ2-2	TRBD2	TRBV4-1	.	CASSQPGTSGVTGELFF	TGCGCCAGCAGCCAGCCGGGGACTAGCGGGGTCACCGGGGAGCTGTTTTTT
TRBJ1-2	.	TRBV5-6	.	CASSLGQKYGYTF	TGTGCCAGCAGCTTGGGGCAGAAGTATGGCTACACCTTC
TRBJ1-3	.	TRBV11-3	.	CASSSQSSGNTIYF	TGTGCCAGCAGCTCGCAGAGCTCTGGAAACACCATATATTTT
TRBJ2-2	TRBD2	TRBV5-4	once	CASSSRRGGVRNTGELFF	TGTGCCAGCAGCTCCCGTCGGGGGGGCGTTCGAAACACCGGGGAGCTGTTTTTT
TRBJ2-1	.	TRBV11-3	.	CASSLAPRNEQFF	TGTGCCAGCAGCTTAGCGCCGCGAAATGAGCAGTTCTTC
TRBJ1-5	.	TRBV18	.	CASSPDNNQPQHF	TGTGCCAGCTCACCGGATAACAATCAGCCCCAGCATTTT
TRBJ1-2	.	TRBV19	.	CASSIQGSYGYTF	TGTGCCAGTAGTATCCAGGGCTCCTATGGCTACACCTTC
TRBJ1-4	.	TRBV4-1	.	CASSQDRGARLDKEKLFF	TGCGCCAGCAGCCAAGATCGGGGGGCGCGGTTGGATAAAGAAAAACTGTTTTTT
TRBJ1-5	.	TRBV6-5	.	CASSYSSRGDQPQHF	TGTGCCAGCAGTTACTCGTCTAGGGGTGATCAGCCCCAGCATTTT
TRBJ1-1	.	TRBV6-5	.	CASRSPVNTEAFF	TGTGCCAGCAGGTCGCCAGTGAACACTGAAGCTTTCTTT
TRBJ1-1	.	TRBV15	.	CATSRAPRENTEAFF	TGTGCCACCAGCAGAGCCCCCCGGGAGAACACTGAAGCTTTCTTT
TRBJ1-3	.	TRBV5-4	.	CASSLSGAGNTIYF	TGTGCCAGCAGCTTGTCAGGGGCTGGAAACACCATATATTTT
TRBJ1-2	TRBD1	TRBV19	.	CASSPDRVTRGYTF	TGTGCCAGTAGTCCCGACAGGGTCACACGGGGCTACACCTTC
TRBJ1-1	.	TRBV7-2	.	CASSLQGRNTEAFF	TGTGCCAGCAGCTTACAGGGGAGGAACACTGAAGCTTTCTTT
TRBJ1-4	.	TRBV9	.	CASSIRDGNEKLFF	TGTGCCAGCAGCATCCGGGACGGTAATGAAAAACTGTTTTTT
TRBJ2-3	TRBD2	TRBV12-5	.	CASGMTSSTDTQYF	TGTGCTAGTGGTATGACTAGCAGCACAGATACGCAGTATTTT
TRBJ2-7	TRBD2	TRBV18	.	CASSPPGLAGGYEQYF	TGTGCCAGCTCACCACCGGGACTAGCGGGGGGCTACGAGCAGTACTTC
TRBJ2-1	TRBD2	TRBV27	.	CASSTSGTYNEQFF	TGTGCCAGCAGCACTAGCGGGACCTACAATGAGCAGTTCTTC
TRBJ1-1	TRBD1	TRBV19	once	CASSIGQGRGGTEAFF	TGTGCCAGTAGTATCGGACAGGGGAGGGGTGGCACTGAAGCTTTCTTT
TRBJ1-3	.	TRBV6-1	.	CASSEGRAGNTIYF	TGTGCCAGCAGTGAAGGAAGGGCTGGAAACACCATATATTTT
TRBJ2-2	.	TRBV4-3	.	CASSQDLVAGELFF	TGCGCCAGCAGCCAAGATCTGGTGGCCGGGGAGCTGTTTTTT
TRBJ2-3	TRBD2	TRBV4-1	.	CASSQDRGLAGVDTQYF	TGCGCCAGCAGCCAAGACAGGGGACTAGCGGGAGTAGATACGCAGTATTTT
TRBJ1-4	.	TRBV30	.	CAWSVGGRGEKLFF	TGTGCCTGGAGTGTGGGGGGGAGAGGGGAAAAACTGTTTTTT
TRBJ1-5	.	TRBV28	.	CASSWYRDNQPQHF	TGTGCCAGCAGTTGGTACAGGGACAATCAGCCCCAGCATTTT